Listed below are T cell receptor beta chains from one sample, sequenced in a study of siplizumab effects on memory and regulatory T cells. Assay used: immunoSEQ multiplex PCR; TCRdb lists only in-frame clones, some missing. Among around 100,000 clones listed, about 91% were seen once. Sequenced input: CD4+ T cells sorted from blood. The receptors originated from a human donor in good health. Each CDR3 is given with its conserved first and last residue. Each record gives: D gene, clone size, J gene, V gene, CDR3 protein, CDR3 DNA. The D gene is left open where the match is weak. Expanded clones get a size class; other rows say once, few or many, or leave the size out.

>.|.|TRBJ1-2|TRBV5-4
CASSLAGGPGYTF
TGTGCCAGCAGCTTGGCGGGGGGGCCGGGCTACACCTTC
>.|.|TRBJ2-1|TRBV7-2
CASSFGREYNEQFF
TGTGCCAGCAGCTTTGGACGGGAATACAATGAGCAGTTCTTC
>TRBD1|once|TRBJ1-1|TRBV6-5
CASSYSRTGTDTEAFF
TGTGCCAGCAGTTACTCTCGGACAGGCACGGACACTGAAGCTTTCTTT
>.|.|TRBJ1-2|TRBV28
CASGPDGGSGYGYTF
TGTGCCAGCGGCCCCGACGGAGGGTCAGGCTATGGCTACACCTTC
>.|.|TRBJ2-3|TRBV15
CATGAGRTDTQYF
TGTGCCACCGGGGCAGGCCGCACAGATACGCAGTATTTT
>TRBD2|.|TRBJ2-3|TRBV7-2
CASSRRASGGASTDTQYF
TGTGCCAGCAGCCGGAGGGCTAGCGGGGGGGCTAGCACAGATACGCAGTATTTT
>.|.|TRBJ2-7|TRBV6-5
CASSYYGGLSYEQYF
TGTGCCAGCAGTTACTACGGGGGGCTCTCCTACGAGCAGTACTTC
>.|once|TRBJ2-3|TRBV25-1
CASSKPRAEVTHTQYF
TGTGCCAGCAGTAAACCTAGAGCGGAGGTCACACATACGCAGTATTTT
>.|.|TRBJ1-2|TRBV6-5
CASSVGGYGYTF
TGTGCCAGCAGTGTGGGGGGGTATGGCTACACCTTC
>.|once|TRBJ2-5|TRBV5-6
CASSGSSAETQYF
TGTGCCAGCAGCGGTTCTAGCGCCGAGACCCAGTACTTC
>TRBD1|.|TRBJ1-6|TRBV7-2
CASSLGDRGSSPLHF
TGTGCCAGCAGCTTAGGGGACAGGGGAAGTTCACCCCTCCACTTT
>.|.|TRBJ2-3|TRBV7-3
CASSPAGDTQYF
TGTGCCAGCAGCCCCGCGGGGGATACGCAGTATTTT
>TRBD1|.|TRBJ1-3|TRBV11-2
CASSPDRAPGNTIYF
TGTGCCAGCAGCCCGGACAGGGCCCCTGGAAACACCATATATTTT
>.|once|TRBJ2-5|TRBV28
CASSNSRRTQYF
TGTGCCAGCAGTAACAGTCGGCGGACCCAGTACTTC
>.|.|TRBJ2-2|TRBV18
CASSPNRNTGELFF
TGTGCCAGCTCACCAAACAGAAACACCGGGGAGCTGTTTTTT
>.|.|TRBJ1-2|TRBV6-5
CASSYSSDLNYGYTF
TGTGCCAGCAGTTACTCGTCAGACTTAAACTATGGCTACACCTTC
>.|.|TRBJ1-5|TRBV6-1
CASTTGTYQPQHF
TGTGCCAGCACGACAGGTACCTATCAGCCCCAGCATTTT
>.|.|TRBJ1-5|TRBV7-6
CASSLGPNQPQHF
TGTGCCAGCAGCTTAGGTCCAAATCAGCCCCAGCATTTT